One sample yielded the 21 T cell receptor beta chains listed below, sequenced in a study of neoadjuvant nivolumab and ipilimumab in lung cancer. TCRdb's table, derived via immunoSEQ multiplex PCR, lists solely in-frame clones and lacks some. The sample has fewer than 40,000 clones; over 75% are singletons. The starting material was peripheral blood, obtained after neoadjuvant nivolumab, alone or with ipilimumab, at or shortly before surgery. Every receptor here comes from an adult with non-small cell lung cancer.

V gene TRBV2 combines with J gene TRBJ1-6; 8 bases are a match to TRBD1. The germline V gene encodes CDR1 SNHLY and CDR2 FYNNEI. Trimming at V came to 6 bases and at J to 9 bases, leaving 4 bases not matched to a gene. The CDR3 spans 13 residues. The DNA of the CDR3 is TGTGCCAGCAGAGACAGGGGAACTTCACCCCTCCACTTT. Translating gives CASRDRGTSPLHF.

J is TRBJ1-1 and V is TRBV5-1; D may be TRBD1 (5 bases). The V gene lost 4 bases and the J gene lost 5 bases, with 18 bases spanning the gap. The CDR3 runs 15 residues. The V gene's germline CDR1 is SGHRS and CDR2 YFSETQ. The chain's CDR3 is CASSAGVRGVTEAFF. The CDR3 nucleotides are TGCGCCAGCAGCGCGGGGGTCCGGGGTGTTACTGAAGCTTTCTTT.

This chain connects TRBV27 to TRBJ1-4, with TRBD1 identical over 8 bases. The CDR3 is made up of 14 amino acids. Per germline, CDR1 MNHEY and CDR2 SMNVEV (reference sequence). Trimming took 2 bases from V and 8 from J; bases not matched to a gene: 4. CDR3 sequence: CASSLGTGREKLFF. Here the CDR3 DNA reads TGTGCCAGCAGTTTAGGGACAGGCCGGGAAAAACTGTTTTTT.

The chain joins TRBV13 to TRBJ1-6; 8 positions agree with TRBD1. Germline V gene data show CDR1 as PRHDT and CDR2 as FYEKMQ (reference sequence). V lost 8 bases to trimming and J lost 7 bases; unmatched junction nucleotides: 10. The CDR3 runs to 15 residues. CDR3 region: CASQPQGAKNSPLHF. The DNA of the CDR3 is TGTGCCAGCCAACCCCAGGGGGCTAAGAATTCACCCCTCCACTTT.

The rearrangement uses TRBV28 and TRBJ1-2; a weak D match, TRBD1 (6 bases). The V end was cut by 6 bases, the J end by 0 bases, with 11 bases between. CDR1 is MDHEN and CDR2 is SYDVKM in the germline V gene. CDR3 length: 14 residues. This chain's CDR3 is CASSANRANYGYTF. Written as DNA, the CDR3 is TGTGCCAGCAGCGCAAACAGGGCTAACTATGGCTACACCTTC.

The CDR3 spells CASSDSGTKYNEQFF. DNA of the CDR3: TGTGCCAGCAGTGATTCCGGGACGAAATACAATGAGCAGTTCTTC. This chain connects TRBV25-1 to TRBJ2-1; D could derive from TRBD1 or TRBD2 (5 bases each). The germline CDR1 and CDR2 sequences are MGHDK and SYGVNS. CDR3 size: 15 residues. The germline V and J ends were trimmed by 3 bases and 4 bases, with 13 bases remaining between them. Together with reference TRBV25-1 and TRBJ2-1, the CDR3 gives the full variable domain: EADIYQTPRYLVIGTGKKITLECSQTMGHDKMYWYQQDPGMELHLIHYSYGVNSTEKGDLSSESTVSRIRTEHFPLTLESARPSHTSQYLCASSDSGTKYNEQFFGPGTRLTVL.

The rearrangement uses TRBV6-5 and TRBJ1-2, with a weak D call TRBD1 (5 bases). V was trimmed by 7 bases and J by 3 bases, leaving 18 bases between them. CDR3 length: 15 amino acids. Germline CDR1 reads MNHEY; CDR2 reads SVGAGI. The CDR3 nucleotides are TGTGCCAGCACTCCCCGGGGGGGGTACGACTATGGCTACACCTTC. Its translation: CASTPRGGYDYGYTF.

This clone has just one count. CDR3 sequence reads: CASVGTGGYEQYF. CDR3 nucleotides: TGTGCCAGCGTCGGGACAGGGGGCTACGAGCAGTACTTC. J is TRBJ2-7 and V is TRBV25-1; 11 nucleotides line up with TRBD1. V gave up 8 bases and J gave up 3 bases; unmatched junction bases: 3. CDR3 length equals 13 residues. The germline V gene encodes CDR1 MGHDK and CDR2 SYGVNS.

This clone has just a few counts. CDR3 in DNA: TGTGCCAGCAGCACCGGGACAGAAGAGACCCAGTACTTC. As protein: CASSTGTEETQYF. The gene calls are TRBV6-5 and TRBJ2-5; 7 nucleotides match TRBD1. J gave up 3 bases and V 6 bases, and 4 bases lay outside the gene matches. The germline CDR1 and CDR2 sequences are MNHEY and SVGAGI. This CDR3 is 13 amino acids long.

This sequence joins TRBV28 and TRBJ1-5, with 7 bases that match TRBD1. With 5 bases clipped from V and 3 bases from J, the junction kept 4 bases outside the gene matches. The CDR3 length is 14 residues. Looked up from germline, CDR1 is MDHEN and CDR2 is SYDVKM. The CDR3 sequence is CASSDRAYNQPQHF. DNA of the CDR3: TGTGCCAGCAGTGACAGGGCTTACAATCAGCCCCAGCATTTT. Full variable domain (outside the CDR3, taken from reference TRBV28 and TRBJ1-5): DVKVTQSSRYLVKRTGEKVFLECVQDMDHENMFWYRQDPGLGLRLIYFSYDVKMKEKGDIPEGYSVSREKKERFSLILESASTNQTSMYLCASSDRAYNQPQHFGDGTRLSIL.

This chain links TRBV4-1 with TRBJ1-6, with no clear D. Germline V CDR1 and CDR2: MGHRA, YSYEKL. The CDR3 is made up of 17 amino acids. The V end was cut by 0 bases, the J end by 5 bases, with 14 bases between. The CDR3 here is CASSQEFAGYDNSPLHF. In DNA, the CDR3 is TGCGCCAGCAGCCAAGAATTTGCGGGGTATGATAATTCACCCCTCCACTTT.

J is TRBJ1-2 and V is TRBV5-1; 7 bases map to TRBD1. Germline CDR1 and CDR2: SGHRS and YFSETQ. The CDR3 sequence is 17 residues long. The ends lost 0 bases at V and 4 bases at J; junction bases unmatched: 12. The CDR3 reads CASSLEGYRGRAYGYTF. The CDR3 coding sequence is TGCGCCAGCAGCTTGGAGGGGTACAGGGGAAGGGCCTATGGCTACACCTTC.

The CDR3 nucleotides are TGTGCCAGCTCACCACCCCTAGCGGGGAGCTCCTACGAGCAGTACTTC. It encodes CASSPPLAGSSYEQYF. V gene TRBV18 combines with J gene TRBJ2-7; 9 bases map to TRBD2. Germline CDR1 is KGHSH and CDR2 is LQKENI. J lost 0 bases, V lost 0 bases, and 3 bases had no gene match. CDR3 length equals 16 residues.

V is TRBV5-5 and J is TRBJ1-2; D unresolved. The CDR3 has 15 amino acids. Trimming removed 0 bases at V and 4 bases at J, with 13 bases between. Per the germline V gene, CDR1 is SGHKS and CDR2 is YYEKEE (reference sequence). Here the CDR3 DNA reads TGTGCCAGCAGCTTGGTAGTAACCGACGTCTATGGCTACACCTTC. Translated, it gives CASSLVVTDVYGYTF.

The chain recombines TRBV2 with TRBJ2-1; D is unclear. CDR3 size: 11 residues. V shed 8 bases and J shed 1 base, with 3 bases lying between them. Per germline, CDR1 SNHLY and CDR2 FYNNEI. The CDR3 reads CASESYNEQFF. CDR3 in DNA: TGTGCCAGCGAATCCTACAATGAGCAGTTCTTC. Using reference TRBV2 and TRBJ2-1 for the parts outside the CDR3, the full variable domain is EPEVTQTPSHQVTQMGQEVILRCVPISNHLYFYWYRQILGQKVEFLVSFYNNEISEKSEIFDDQFSVERPDGSNFTLKIRSTKLEDSAMYFCASESYNEQFFGPGTRLTVL.

The chain has TRBV5-4 and TRBJ2-3; TRBD2 matches 10 bases. This CDR3 is built from 16 residues. The germline CDR1 and CDR2 sequences are SGHNT and YYREEE (reference sequence). V trimming: 3 bases; J trimming: 4 bases; junction bases outside the gene matches: 8. Written as DNA, the CDR3 is TGTGCCAGCAGCTCCAAGCGGGGGGGCCGATCAGATACGCAGTATTTT. This translates into CASSSKRGGRSDTQYF.

The chain joins TRBV15 to TRBJ1-5; no reliable D call. CDR3 length equals 16 residues. Per the germline V gene, CDR1 is LNHNV and CDR2 is YYDKDF (reference sequence). The ends were cut back, 7 bases at V and 0 bases at J, with 16 bases in the middle. The CDR3 protein is CATNRGWGSSNQPQHF. In nucleotides, the CDR3 is TGTGCCACCAACCGTGGTTGGGGTTCTAGCAATCAGCCCCAGCATTTT.

The rearrangement uses TRBV29-1 and TRBJ2-1, with TRBD2 as a possible D gene (6 bases). With 6 bases removed from V and 7 bases from J, the gap between germline ends came to 10 bases. CDR3 length: 11 amino acids. Germline assignment: CDR1 SQVTM and CDR2 ANQGSEA. The chain's CDR3 is CSVRRGNEQFF. The CDR3 DNA reads TGCAGCGTCCGCCGGGGGAATGAGCAGTTCTTC.

This clone was seen only once. This chain uses TRBV29-1 with TRBJ1-1, with no clear D. The length of the CDR3 is 13 residues. Germline CDR1 SQVTM, CDR2 ANQGSEA. With 8 bases removed from V and 0 bases from J, the gap between germline ends came to 13 bases. The CDR3 bases are TGCAGCACCGATGGGAGGGTGAACACTGAAGCTTTCTTT. Its protein is CSTDGRVNTEAFF.

This sequence joins TRBV18 and TRBJ2-1; TRBD1 matches 7 bases. Trimming removed 2 bases from V and 3 bases from J; junction bases left unmatched: 7. Germline V CDR1 and CDR2: KGHSH, LQKENI. CDR3 length equals 16 residues. In DNA form, the CDR3 reads TGTGCCAGCTCACCAGTACAGGGGAATGGCTACAATGAGCAGTTCTTC. Residues: CASSPVQGNGYNEQFF. The whole variable domain, remainder taken from reference TRBV18 and TRBJ2-1, is NAGVMQNPRHLVRRRGQEARLRCSPMKGHSHVYWYRQLPEEGLKFMVYLQKENIIDESGMPKERFSAEFPKEGPSILRIQQVVRGDSAAYFCASSPVQGNGYNEQFFGPGTRLTVL.

The rearrangement uses TRBV5-1 and TRBJ2-7; D is unclear. The CDR3 is 14 amino acids. In germline, CDR1 is SGHRS, CDR2 YFSETQ. V shed 2 bases and J shed 2 bases, with 11 bases lying between them. Written as DNA, the CDR3 is TGCGCCAGCAGCTTAGGGCAGGACCCCTACGAGCAGTACTTC. Its protein is CASSLGQDPYEQYF.